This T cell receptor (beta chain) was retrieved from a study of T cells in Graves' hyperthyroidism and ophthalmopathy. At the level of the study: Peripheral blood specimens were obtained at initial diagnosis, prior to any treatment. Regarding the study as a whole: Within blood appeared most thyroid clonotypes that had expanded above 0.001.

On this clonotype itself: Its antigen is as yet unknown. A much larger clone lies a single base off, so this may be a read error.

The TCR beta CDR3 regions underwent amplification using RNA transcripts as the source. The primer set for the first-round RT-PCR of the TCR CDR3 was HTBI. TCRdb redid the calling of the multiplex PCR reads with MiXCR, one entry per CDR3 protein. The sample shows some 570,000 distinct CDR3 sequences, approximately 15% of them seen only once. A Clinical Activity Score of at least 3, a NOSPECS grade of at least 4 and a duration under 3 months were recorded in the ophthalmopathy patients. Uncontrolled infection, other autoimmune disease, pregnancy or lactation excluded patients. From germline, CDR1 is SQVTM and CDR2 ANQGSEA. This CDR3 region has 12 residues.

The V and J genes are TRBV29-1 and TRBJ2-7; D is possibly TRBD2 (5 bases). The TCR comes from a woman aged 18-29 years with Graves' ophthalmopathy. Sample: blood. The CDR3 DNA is TGCAGCGTTGAGGGAGCCACCTACGGGCAGTACTTC. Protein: CSVEGATYGQYF.